The 16 T cell receptor beta chains below come from one sample, sequenced in a study of shared clonotypes between healthy human individuals. Here immunoSEQ multiplex PCR was the method, and the copy in TCRdb shows in-frame clones only, minus some. The sample includes about 2.3 million clones, just over 90% of them seen just once. Material: naive CD4+ T cells from PBMCs. Specified subset: CD45RA+ positively selected. These receptors were taken from a man between 18 and 35 years old in good health. Some clones in this sample may be carry-over from other donors' samples.

The chain has TRBV4-1 and TRBJ1-5, with a possible D match to TRBD1 (6 bases). This CDR3 comprises 16 residues. The V gene's germline CDR1 is MGHRA and CDR2 YSYEKL. V was shortened by 2 bases and J by 4 bases, with 15 bases between the two germline ends. CDR3 sequence reads: CASSQRFEGGNQPQHF. CDR3 bases: TGCGCCAGCAGCCAACGATTTGAGGGGGGAAATCAGCCCCAGCATTTT.

This clone was recorded only once. Other nucleotide sequences in the sample specify the same CDR3. This rearrangement joins TRBV6-5 to TRBJ1-2; D possibly corresponds to TRBD1 (6 bases). V was shortened by 0 bases and J by 8 bases, with 10 bases between the two germline ends. CDR3 length: 13 amino acids. The germline V gene encodes CDR1 MNHEY and CDR2 SVGAGI. CDR3 residues: CASSYSKGHGYTF. The DNA for the CDR3 is TGTGCCAGCAGTTACTCGAAGGGACACGGCTACACCTTC.

The chain uses TRBV4-1 and TRBJ2-2; 8 nucleotides agree with TRBD2. CDR1 is MGHRA, CDR2 YSYEKL, per germline. This CDR3 is 17 amino acids long. With V trimmed by 0 bases and J by 4 bases, 7 bases remained unmatched. The CDR3 protein is CASSQDRAGVITGELFF. CDR3 in DNA: TGCGCCAGCAGCCAAGACAGAGCGGGAGTCATCACCGGGGAGCTGTTTTTT.

The V and J genes are TRBV19 and TRBJ2-1; 10 nucleotides line up with TRBD2. After removal of 3 bases from V and 7 bases from J, the junction contained 12 bases not matched to a gene. This CDR3 has 17 amino acids. CDR1 and CDR2 from the germline V gene are LNHDA and SQIVND (reference sequence). For the CDR3, the DNA is TGTGCCAGTAGTATCTGGGCTAGCGGGAGTCTCTTGAATGAGCAGTTCTTC. Translation: CASSIWASGSLLNEQFF.

This chain uses TRBV6-1 with TRBJ2-1; tentative D call: TRBD1 (6 bases). The germline V gene encodes CDR1 MNHNS and CDR2 SASEGT. The CDR3 length is 14 residues. The CDR3 coding sequence is TGTGCGTCCAACAGGGTATACTCCTACAATGAGCAGTTCTTC. Translation gives CASNRVYSYNEQFF.

This clone was picked up one time. The chain joins TRBV28 to TRBJ2-7; 10 bases map to TRBD2. The CDR3 loop spans 15 amino acids. Germline V CDR1 and CDR2: MDHEN, SYDVKM. The trim removed 6 bases at V and 3 bases at J, leaving 8 bases unmatched. DNA for the CDR3: TGTGCCAGCAGGCTAACTAGCGGGACCGACTACGAGCAGTACTTC. Amino acid sequence: CASRLTSGTDYEQYF.

This sequence joins TRBV5-4 and TRBJ2-7, with 9 bases identical to TRBD1. The germline V gene has CDR1 SGHNT and CDR2 YYREEE (reference sequence). This CDR3 has 15 amino acids. V was pared by 5 bases and J by 7 bases, with 13 bases of the junction left unmatched. CDR3 bases: TGTGCCAGCAGACTCTTTGGACAGGGGTCTTGGGAGCAGTACTTC. It translates to CASRLFGQGSWEQYF.

A word on this clone: The sample carries other DNA sequences with the same CDR3. J is TRBJ1-1 and V is TRBV6-6; 8 nucleotides match TRBD1. The ends lost 4 bases at V and 1 base at J; junction bases unmatched: 2. Germline loops: CDR1 MNHNY, CDR2 SVGAGI (reference sequence). This CDR3 region has 14 residues. Here the CDR3 reads CASSSGTGNTEAFF. The CDR3 region has the DNA TGTGCCAGCAGTTCCGGGACAGGGAACACTGAAGCTTTCTTT.

The J gene is TRBJ1-4, the V gene TRBV7-2; D not certain. Germline CDR1 SGHTA, CDR2 FQGNSA. Trimming left V 3 bases short and J 0 bases short, with 2 bases between. The CDR3 consists of 13 residues. The CDR3 loop reads CASSFATNEKLFF. The CDR3 DNA follows: TGTGCCAGCAGCTTTGCAACTAATGAAAAACTGTTTTTT.

This clone was seen a handful of times. The chain has TRBV7-2 and TRBJ2-5, with TRBD2 matching over 11 bases. Germline V gene sequence: CDR1 SGHTA, CDR2 FQGNSA. The CDR3 length is 15 residues. V was pared by 5 bases and J by 3 bases, with 5 bases of the junction left unmatched. CDR3 nucleotide sequence: TGTGCCAGCAGCCAGATGGGACTAGCGGAAGAGACCCAGTACTTC. Its protein product is CASSQMGLAEETQYF.

This clone came up once. The chain carries TRBV7-3 and TRBJ2-1; D is perhaps TRBD1 (6 bases). This CDR3 region has 13 residues. Germline-derived CDR1 and CDR2 are SGHTA and FQGTGA. V lost 4 bases, J lost 9 bases, and 13 bases lay in between. The CDR3 is CASSSIRGGEQFF. The CDR3, as DNA: TGTGCCAGCAGCTCGATCAGGGGTGGTGAGCAGTTCTTC.

V and J are TRBV29-1 and TRBJ1-2; D remains unclear. CDR3 length: 13 residues. The germline V gene encodes CDR1 SQVTM and CDR2 ANQGSEA. Trimming pared 6 bases from V and 4 bases from J, leaving 15 bases between. CDR3 nucleotide sequence: TGCAGCGTAGGGCCCCGGGCGCTCTATGGCTACACCTTC. This sequence encodes CSVGPRALYGYTF. Combining the CDR3 with reference TRBV29-1 and TRBJ1-2 gives the whole variable domain SAVISQKPSRDICQRGTSLTIQCQVDSQVTMMFWYRQQPGQSLTLIATANQGSEATYESGFVIDKFPISRPNLTFSTLTVSNMSPEDSSIYLCSVGPRALYGYTFGSGTRLTVV.

The rearrangement uses TRBV9 and TRBJ1-1, with D possibly matching TRBD1 (5 bases). CDR1 and CDR2 (germline): SGDLS, YYNGEE. The CDR3 has 13 residues. V was pared by 0 bases and J by 11 bases, with 14 bases between. CDR3 residues: CASSVGQSGRAFF. CDR3 DNA: TGTGCCAGCAGCGTAGGACAGTCGGGGCGGGCTTTCTTT.

This rearrangement joins TRBV6-5 to TRBJ2-2; TRBD2 is a possible D gene (5 bases). V was pared by 0 bases and J by 4 bases, with 12 bases between. Germline CDR1 MNHEY, CDR2 SVGAGI. This CDR3 region has 16 residues. The CDR3 nucleotides read TGTGCCAGCAGTTACTCGGATACGGCGGGCACCGGGGAGCTGTTTTTT. This encodes CASSYSDTAGTGELFF.

This chain joins TRBV6-1 and TRBJ2-2; TRBD1 or TRBD2 may be the D gene (5 bases each). The germline V gene encodes CDR1 MNHNS and CDR2 SASEGT. CDR3 size: 16 residues. V was trimmed by 4 bases and J by 6 bases, leaving 18 bases between them. The CDR3 here is CASSAPGRIFAGELFF. CDR3 in DNA: TGTGCCAGCAGTGCTCCGGGACGAATTTTCGCCGGGGAGCTGTTTTTT.

Turning to this clone: This sample also contains other DNA sequences that code for the same CDR3. The chain employs TRBV11-3 and TRBJ2-2, with D perhaps given as TRBD1 or TRBD2 (5 bases each). Germline V CDR1 and CDR2: SGHNT, YENEEA. V was pared by 1 base and J by 6 bases, with 6 bases between. The CDR3 has 13 amino acids. CDR3 amino acids: CASSLGGPGELFF. The CDR3 region has the DNA TGTGCCAGCAGCTTAGGGGGACCCGGGGAGCTGTTTTTT.